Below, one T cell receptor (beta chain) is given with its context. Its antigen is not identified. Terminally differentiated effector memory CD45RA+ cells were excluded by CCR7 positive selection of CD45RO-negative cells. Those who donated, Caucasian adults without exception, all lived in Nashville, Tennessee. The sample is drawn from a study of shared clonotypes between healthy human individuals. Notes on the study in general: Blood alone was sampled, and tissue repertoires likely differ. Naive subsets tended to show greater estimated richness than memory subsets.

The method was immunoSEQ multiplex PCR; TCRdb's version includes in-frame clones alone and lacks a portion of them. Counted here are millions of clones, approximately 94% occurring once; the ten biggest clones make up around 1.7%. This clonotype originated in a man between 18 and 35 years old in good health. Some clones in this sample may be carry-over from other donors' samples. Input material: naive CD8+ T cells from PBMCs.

CDR3 nucleotides: TGTGCCAGCAGATTCCCTCCGGGACAGGGAGAGACCGGGGAGCTGTTTTTT. Translated: CASRFPPGQGETGELFF. This chain uses TRBV7-9 with TRBJ2-2; TRBD1 aligns across 9 bases. The germline CDR1 and CDR2 sequences are SEHNR and FQNEAQ (reference sequence). This CDR3 has 17 amino acids. J lost 5 bases, V lost 6 bases, and 13 bases had no gene match.